This entry lists 9 T cell receptor beta chains sequenced from one sample in a study of CD8 T cells in Susac syndrome. Random-hexamer reverse transcription was applied to roughly 0.45 to 1 ug RNA. TCRdb itself ran the immunoSEQ multiplex PCR reads through MiXCR, one entry per CDR3 protein. The sample records about 110,000 distinct CDR3 sequences, roughly 95% being singletons. The sequencing sample was made of CD8+ T cells from PBMCs. The source of these receptors is a human donor with Susac syndrome.

This clonotype appeared a single time. This chain joins TRBV29-1 and TRBJ1-1; a possible D gene is TRBD1 (5 bases). V lost 2 bases and J 5 bases, leaving 12 bases between the germline ends. The CDR3 spans 13 residues. From germline, CDR1 is SQVTM and CDR2 ANQGSEA. Here the CDR3 reads CSVERGIGTEAFF. CDR3 DNA sequence: TGCAGCGTTGAACGGGGGATCGGGACTGAAGCTTTCTTT.

This clonotype was counted once. The gene calls are TRBV3-1 and TRBJ2-3, with D perhaps TRBD2 (6 bases). This CDR3 is built from 16 residues. Germline CDR1 reads LGHDT; CDR2 reads YNNKEL (reference sequence). Trimming took off 0 bases at V and 0 bases at J, with 10 bases between the two ends. The CDR3 loop is CASSQDRGASTDTQYF. The CDR3 coding sequence is TGTGCCAGCAGCCAAGATCGCGGGGCTAGCACAGATACGCAGTATTTT.

The chain uses TRBV12-3 or TRBV12-4 and TRBJ2-3; D perhaps matches TRBD2 (5 bases). Trimming took off 5 bases at V and 6 bases at J, with 18 bases between the two ends. The CDR3 extends over 15 amino acids. The CDR3 DNA is TGTGCCAGCAGTCCCCTAGCTACGGGGTATGATACGCAGTATTTT. As protein: CASSPLATGYDTQYF.

A single count supports this clonotype. The gene calls are TRBV12-3 or TRBV12-4 and TRBJ1-2; D ambiguous. The CDR3 runs 12 residues. Trimming took off 4 bases at V and 7 bases at J, with 10 bases between the two ends. CDR3 nucleotides: TGTGCCAGCAGTTCTCACACTGGTGGCTACACCTTC. It translates to CASSSHTGGYTF.

The CDR3: CASQPGGGYQETQYF. As DNA, the CDR3 is TGTGCCAGCCAGCCAGGGGGGGGGTACCAAGAGACCCAGTACTTC. The chain recombines TRBV27 with TRBJ2-5, with D perhaps TRBD1 or TRBD2 (7 bases each). Per the germline V gene, CDR1 is MNHEY and CDR2 is SMNVEV (reference sequence). CDR3 length: 15 residues. Trimming cost V 8 bases and J 0 bases, with 16 bases left between them.

The gene calls are TRBV7-3 and TRBJ2-7, with D tentatively TRBD2 (5 bases). Germline lookup yields CDR1 SGHTA and CDR2 FQGTGA. CDR3 size: 13 residues. Trimming shortened V by 2 bases and J by 7 bases, and 12 bases separated the two germline ends. For the CDR3, the DNA is TGTGCCAGCAGCTTAGGCGGTACGGGAGAGCAGTACTTC. Amino acid sequence: CASSLGGTGEQYF.

The CDR3 DNA reads TGTGCCAGCAGACAGCCCCAGACAGGGACTGGCTACACCTTC. It yields the protein CASRQPQTGTGYTF. This chain links TRBV5-6 with TRBJ1-2; 7 bases fit TRBD1. V trimming: 5 bases; J trimming: 7 bases; junction bases outside the gene matches: 11. Germline CDR1 reads SGHDT; CDR2 reads YYEEEE. This CDR3 is built from 14 residues. Supplemented by reference TRBV5-6 and TRBJ1-2, the full variable domain reads DAGVTQSPTHLIKTRGQQVTLRCSPKSGHDTVSWYQQALGQGPQFIFQYYEEEERQRGNFPDRFSGHQFPNYSSELNVNALLLGDSALYLCASRQPQTGTGYTFGSGTRLTVV.

In DNA form, the CDR3 reads TGTGCCACCAGCAGCAGTGGTGGGAGTGAGCAGTTCTTC. It specifies CATSSSGGSEQFF. The rearrangement joins TRBV15 to TRBJ2-1; TRBD2 is a possible D gene (5 bases). This CDR3 is 13 amino acids long. From germline, CDR1 is LNHNV and CDR2 YYDKDF (reference sequence). Trimming stripped 3 bases from V and 9 bases from J, with 12 bases between.

The rearrangement links TRBV5-1 to TRBJ1-1; D is unresolved. V was pared by 7 bases and J by 3 bases, with 10 bases between. CDR3 length equals 12 residues. Germline V lookup: CDR1 SGHRS, CDR2 YFSETQ. CDR3 protein: CASRLWDTEAFF. The CDR3, as DNA: TGCGCCAGCCGACTATGGGACACTGAAGCTTTCTTT. The entire variable domain, with the rest obtained from reference TRBV5-1 and TRBJ1-1, is as follows: KAGVTQTPRYLIKTRGQQVTLSCSPISGHRSVSWYQQTPGQGLQFLFEYFSETQRNKGNFPGRFSGRQFSNSRSEMNVSTLELGDSALYLCASRLWDTEAFFGQGTRLTVV.